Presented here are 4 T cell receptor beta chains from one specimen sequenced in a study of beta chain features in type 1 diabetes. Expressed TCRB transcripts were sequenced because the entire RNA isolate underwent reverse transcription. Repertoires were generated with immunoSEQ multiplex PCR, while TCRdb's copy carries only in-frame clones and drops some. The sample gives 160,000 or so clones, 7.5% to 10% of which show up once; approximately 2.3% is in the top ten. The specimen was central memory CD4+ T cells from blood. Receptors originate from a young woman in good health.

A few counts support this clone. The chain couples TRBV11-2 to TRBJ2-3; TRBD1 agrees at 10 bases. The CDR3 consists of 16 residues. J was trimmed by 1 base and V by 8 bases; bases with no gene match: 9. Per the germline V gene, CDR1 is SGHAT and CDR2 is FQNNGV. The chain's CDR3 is CASRQGAWGGTDTQYF. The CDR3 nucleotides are TGTGCCAGCCGACAGGGGGCGTGGGGAGGCACAGATACGCAGTATTTT.

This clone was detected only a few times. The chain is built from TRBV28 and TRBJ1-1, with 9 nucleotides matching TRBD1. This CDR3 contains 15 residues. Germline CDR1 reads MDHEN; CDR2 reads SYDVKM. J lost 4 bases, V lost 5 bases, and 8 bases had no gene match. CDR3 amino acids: CASSPLRTGATEAFF. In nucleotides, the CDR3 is TGTGCCAGCAGTCCCCTAAGGACAGGGGCCACTGAAGCTTTCTTT.

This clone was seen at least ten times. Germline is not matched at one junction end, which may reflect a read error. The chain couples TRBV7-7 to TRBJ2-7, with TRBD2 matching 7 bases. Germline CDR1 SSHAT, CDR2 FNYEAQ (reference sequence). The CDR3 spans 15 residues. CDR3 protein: CASSPLLADSYEQYF. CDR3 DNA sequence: TGTGCTAGCAGCCCCCTCCTAGCGGACTCCTACGAGCAGTACTTC.

This chain's CDR3 is CASSLGDSVYNEQFF. CDR3 in DNA: TGCGCCAGCAGCTTGGGGGACAGCGTCTACAATGAGCAGTTCTTC. The chain recombines TRBV5-1 with TRBJ2-1; 7 bases fit TRBD1. The V and J ends lost 0 bases and 3 bases, in that order; junction bases with no gene match: 3. CDR3 size: 15 residues. Germline CDR1 and CDR2: SGHRS and YFSETQ.